The clone carrying this TCR beta chain appeared a single time. The antigen is unknown. Looked up from germline, CDR1 is MNHEY and CDR2 is SMNVEV (reference sequence). Trimming at V came to 0 bases and at J to 4 bases, leaving 12 bases not matched to a gene. The CDR3 runs to 19 residues. Before the COVID-19 pandemic, during about 2011-2019, CD4+ T cells were taken from unexposed donors. CD4+ T cells were isolated from the cells after 10 days of culture. Sequencing used immunoSEQ multiplex PCR; TCRdb keeps in-frame clones, though not all of them. This table has about 23,000 clones, about four fifths appearing once. This sample was taken from a study of CD4 T cells in relation to SARS-CoV-2 and coronaviruses.

The V and J genes are TRBV27 and TRBJ2-6; 7 bases align to TRBD1. This receptor was identified in a human donor in good health. The material sequenced was CD4+ T cells from PBMCs, cultured in vitro. The DNA for the CDR3 is TGTGCCAGCAGTTTATCGTTGGACAGGAGGCCGAGCGGGGCCAACGTCCTGACTTTC. Translated, it gives CASSLSLDRRPSGANVLTF.